One and the same sample provided the 8 T cell receptor beta chains below, sequenced in a study of T cell repertoires in cytomegalovirus infection. Using its own MiXCR run on the reads, TCRdb lists one record per CDR3 protein. Of under 850,000 distinct CDR3 sequences listed, roughly a third are singletons. Sequenced input: PBMCs. Every receptor here comes from a human donor in good health (CMV status not recorded). Some clones in this sample may be carry-over from other donors' samples.

This sequence joins TRBV15 and TRBJ1-2; 7 bases are a match to TRBD1. The CDR3 covers 16 residues. Germline-derived CDR1 and CDR2 are LNHNV and YYDKDF (reference sequence). The trim removed 0 bases at V and 3 bases at J, leaving 7 bases unmatched. The CDR3 nucleotides are TGTGCCACCAGCAGAGATCTTCAGGGGGAAGACTATGGCTACACCTTC. It is translated as CATSRDLQGEDYGYTF.

The genes are TRBV20-1 and TRBJ1-5; no definite D call. CDR1 is DFQATT, CDR2 SNEGSKA, per germline (reference sequence). The CDR3 spans 12 residues. Between the trimmed V and J ends, which lost 5 bases and 0 bases, there was a span of 5 bases. CDR3 sequence: CSAVSSNQPQHF. Written as DNA, the CDR3 is TGCAGTGCTGTCAGTAGCAATCAGCCCCAGCATTTT.

This chain links TRBV19 with TRBJ2-1; D not resolved. The CDR3 loop spans 12 amino acids. Germline values: CDR1 LNHDA, CDR2 SQIVND (reference sequence). V dropped 4 bases and J dropped 6 bases, with 7 bases sitting between them. This CDR3 reads CASSKTANEQFF. The DNA for the CDR3 is TGTGCCAGTAGTAAGACGGCCAATGAGCAGTTCTTC.

In the case of this clonotype: A junction boundary mismatches the germline segment, possibly from a read error. V usage is TRBV4-3 and J usage is TRBJ1-2; 10 bases align to TRBD1. The CDR3 length is 16 residues. In germline, CDR1 is LGHNA, CDR2 YSLEER. Written as DNA, the CDR3 is TGCGCCAGCAGCCAAGATAAGGACAGGGGGTCGTATGACTACACCTTC. It is translated as CASSQDKDRGSYDYTF.

This clonotype has more than one count but fewer than ten. The gene calls are TRBV20-1 and TRBJ2-5, with TRBD1 matching 8 bases. The germline gives CDR1 DFQATT, CDR2 SNEGSKA (reference sequence). The J segment lost 5 bases and the V segment lost 6 bases, leaving 5 bases of the junction unmatched. The CDR3 extends over 12 amino acids. CDR3 residues: CSARTGWETQYF. CDR3 bases: TGCAGTGCCCGGACAGGGTGGGAGACCCAGTACTTC.

This chain links TRBV7-9 with TRBJ2-7; 8 nucleotides match TRBD2. This CDR3 spans 15 amino acids. V shed 5 bases, J shed 3 bases, and the junction held 9 bases outside the gene matches. Germline V gene sequence: CDR1 SEHNR, CDR2 FQNEAQ (reference sequence). The CDR3 DNA is TGTGCCAGCAGCCCCCTAGCGGGTATAATCTACGAGCAGTACTTC. It encodes CASSPLAGIIYEQYF. Filled out from reference TRBV7-9 and TRBJ2-7, the complete variable domain reads DTGVSQNPRHKITKRGQNVTFRCDPISEHNRLYWYRQTLGQGPEFLTYFQNEAQLEKSRLLSDRFSAERPKGSFSTLEIQRTEQGDSAMYLCASSPLAGIIYEQYFGPGTRLTVT.

This clonotype was counted only a few times. The V and J genes are TRBV10-3 and TRBJ1-5; D gene uncertain. The germline gives CDR1 ENHRY, CDR2 SYGVKD. This CDR3 has 14 residues. Trimming stripped 6 bases from V and 6 bases from J, with 15 bases between. The CDR3 DNA sequence: TGTGCCATCAGCGAGGGCCGAGATGGTCAGCCCCAGCATTTT. This translates into CAISEGRDGQPQHF.

This clonotype has at least ten counts. The rearrangement uses TRBV7-3 and TRBJ1-1, with 9 nucleotides matching TRBD1. The CDR3 loop spans 18 amino acids. The trim removed 6 bases at V and 3 bases at J, leaving 17 bases unmatched. Germline assignment: CDR1 SGHTA and CDR2 FQGTGA. The CDR3 nucleotides are TGTGCCAGCAGACTGGAACAGGGGGCGCGTAAAGGTTACACTGAAGCTTTCTTT. Residues: CASRLEQGARKGYTEAFF.